Included here is one T cell receptor (beta chain) sequence, with context. Its specificity is not known. The data were obtained in a study of cytomegalovirus exposure and HLA in healthy donors. Findings and limits, study-wide: Later analysis indicated greater clonal expansion among HLA-associated TCR beta chains than among equally common other chains.

Unrecorded immune exposure was likely among donors, who were nominally healthy when sampled. 60 Vbeta and 13 Jbeta primers were used in PCR. This table comes from immunoSEQ multiplex PCR, and its TCRdb copy is limited to in-frame clones, with some not included. The table lists around 150,000 clones, approximately 67% of them singletons, with roughly 4.1% in the top ten. Trimming shortened V by 5 bases and J by 3 bases, and 13 bases separated the two germline ends. The germline V gene encodes CDR1 GTSNPN and CDR2 SVGIG (reference sequence). The CDR3 spans 13 residues. Sequenced input: PBMCs. The source of this sequence is a woman between 18 and 29 years old in good health and CMV-seropositive. V and J are TRBV30 and TRBJ1-2; D perhaps matches TRBD1 (6 bases). Here the CDR3 reads CAWEQGLHYGYTF. The CDR3 region has the DNA TGTGCCTGGGAACAGGGCTTGCACTATGGCTACACCTTC. Using reference TRBV30 and TRBJ1-2 for the parts outside the CDR3, the full variable domain is SQTIHQWPATLVQPVGSPLSLECTVEGTSNPNLYWYRQAAGRGLQLLFYSVGIGQISSEVPQNLSASRPQDRQFILSSKKLLLSDSGFYLCAWEQGLHYGYTFGSGTRLTVV.